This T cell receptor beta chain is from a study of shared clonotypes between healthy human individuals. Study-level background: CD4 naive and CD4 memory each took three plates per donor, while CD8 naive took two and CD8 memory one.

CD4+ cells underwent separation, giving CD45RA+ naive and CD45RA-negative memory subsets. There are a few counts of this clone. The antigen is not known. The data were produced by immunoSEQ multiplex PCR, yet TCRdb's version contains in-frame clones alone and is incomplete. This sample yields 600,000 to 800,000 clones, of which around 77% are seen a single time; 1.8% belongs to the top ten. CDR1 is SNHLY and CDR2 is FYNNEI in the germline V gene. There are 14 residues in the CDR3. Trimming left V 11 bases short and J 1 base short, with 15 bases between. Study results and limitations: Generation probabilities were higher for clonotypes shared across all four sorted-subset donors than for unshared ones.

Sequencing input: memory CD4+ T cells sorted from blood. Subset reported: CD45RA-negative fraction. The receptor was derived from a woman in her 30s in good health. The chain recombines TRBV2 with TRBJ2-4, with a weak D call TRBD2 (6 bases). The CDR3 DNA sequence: TGTGCCGGATGGGGGAGGAATGCCAAAAACATTCAGTACTTC. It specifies CAGWGRNAKNIQYF.